This T cell receptor beta chain was sequenced for a study of blood T cell repertoires in COVID-19. Study at large: Both acute and convalescent COVID-19 samples were obtained from the United States, Italy and Spain. PBMCs, B-cell-depleted T cells, or T cells provided the cDNA or gDNA that made up the material.

The authors' processing: Estimates of nucleated cell counts were drawn from the amplification of reference gene primers. Sequencing was performed with immunoSEQ multiplex PCR; in TCRdb, only in-frame clones are kept and a portion is missing. D and trimming come from the DNA, and the V and J calls and clone size come from that table. Of approximately 200,000 clones listed, 65% to 90% are singletons. The specimen sequenced was peripheral blood. This sequence originates from a man aged 50 to 59 with acute or convalescent COVID-19.

In nucleotides, the CDR3 is TGTGCCAGCAGACTAGCGGGGGCCTATCTCGAGCAGTTCTTC. Its protein is CASRLAGAYLEQFF. The V call is TRBV6-5, the J call TRBJ2-1; 11 nucleotides line up with TRBD2. J gave up 10 bases and V 6 bases, and 8 bases lay outside the gene matches. CDR3 size: 14 residues. The germline CDR1 and CDR2 sequences are MNHEY and SVGAGI.